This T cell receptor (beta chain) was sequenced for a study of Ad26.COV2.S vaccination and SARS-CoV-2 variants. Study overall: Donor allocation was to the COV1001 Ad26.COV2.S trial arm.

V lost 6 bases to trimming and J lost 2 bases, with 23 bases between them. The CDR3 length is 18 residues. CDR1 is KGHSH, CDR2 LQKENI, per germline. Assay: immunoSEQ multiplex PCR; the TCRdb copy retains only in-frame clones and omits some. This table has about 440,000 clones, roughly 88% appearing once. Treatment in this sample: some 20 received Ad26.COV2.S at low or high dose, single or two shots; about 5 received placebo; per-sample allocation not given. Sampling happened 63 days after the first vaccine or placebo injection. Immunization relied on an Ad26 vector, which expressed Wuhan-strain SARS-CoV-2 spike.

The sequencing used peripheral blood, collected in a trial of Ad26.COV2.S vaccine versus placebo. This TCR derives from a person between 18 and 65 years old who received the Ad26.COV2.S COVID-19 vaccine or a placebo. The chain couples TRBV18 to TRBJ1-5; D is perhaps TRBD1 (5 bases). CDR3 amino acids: CASSRSPAGTPGNQPQHF. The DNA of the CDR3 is TGTGCCAGCTCCCGCTCTCCTGCCGGGACCCCGGGCAATCAGCCCCAGCATTTT. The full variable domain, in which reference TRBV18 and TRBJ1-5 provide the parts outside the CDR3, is NAGVMQNPRHLVRRRGQEARLRCSPMKGHSHVYWYRQLPEEGLKFMVYLQKENIIDESGMPKERFSAEFPKEGPSILRIQQVVRGDSAAYFCASSRSPAGTPGNQPQHFGDGTRLSIL.